There are many counts of the clone carrying this TCR beta chain. The source of the sample is a study of T-cell memory formation after mild COVID-19. Via MiXCR, TCRdb re-called the 5' RACE reads, giving one row per CDR3 protein. This table has almost 550,000 distinct CDR3 sequences, approximately 20% appearing once. There are 14 residues in the CDR3. Germline V gene lookup returns CDR1 MNHEY and CDR2 SMNVEV (reference sequence). The ends were cut back, 6 bases at V and 0 bases at J, with 12 bases in the middle. The sequence was collected from an adult woman who had mild COVID-19 (a few samples of this study predate the infection). Cell type and time point are not known. V is TRBV27 and J is TRBJ2-7; a weak D match, TRBD2 (6 bases). Sequenced: PBMCs or a T cell subset sorted from them (not recorded which). CDR3 region: CASSSAGSSYEQYF. CDR3 nucleotides: TGTGCCAGCAGCTCCGCGGGGAGCTCCTACGAGCAGTACTTC.